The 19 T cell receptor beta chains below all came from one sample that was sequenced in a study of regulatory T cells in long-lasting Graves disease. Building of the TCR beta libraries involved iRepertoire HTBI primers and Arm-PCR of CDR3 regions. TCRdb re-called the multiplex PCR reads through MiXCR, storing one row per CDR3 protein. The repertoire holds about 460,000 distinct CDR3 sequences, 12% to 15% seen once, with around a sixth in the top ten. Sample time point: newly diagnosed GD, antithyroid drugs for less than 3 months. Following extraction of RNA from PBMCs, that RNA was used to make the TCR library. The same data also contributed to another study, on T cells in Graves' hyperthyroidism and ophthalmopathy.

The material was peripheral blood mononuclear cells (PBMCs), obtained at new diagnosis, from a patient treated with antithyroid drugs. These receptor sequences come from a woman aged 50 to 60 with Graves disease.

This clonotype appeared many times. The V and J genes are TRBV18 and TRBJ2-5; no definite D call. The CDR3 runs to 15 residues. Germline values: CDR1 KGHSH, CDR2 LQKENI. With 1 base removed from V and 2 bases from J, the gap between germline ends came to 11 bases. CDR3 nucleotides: TGTGCCAGCTCACCACTTCTAGACGATCAAGAGACCCAGTACTTC. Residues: CASSPLLDDQETQYF.

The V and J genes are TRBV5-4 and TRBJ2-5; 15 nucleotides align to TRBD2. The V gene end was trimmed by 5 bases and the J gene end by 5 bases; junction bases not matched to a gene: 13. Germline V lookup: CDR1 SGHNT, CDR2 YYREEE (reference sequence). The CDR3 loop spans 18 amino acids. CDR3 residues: CASSLGPGLAGGSETQYF. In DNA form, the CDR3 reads TGTGCCAGCAGTTTAGGGCCGGGACTAGCGGGAGGATCGGAGACCCAGTACTTC.

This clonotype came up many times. The CDR3, as DNA: TGTGCCTGGAGTAGACTAGCAGTACCCTACGAGCAGTACTTC. Its translation is CAWSRLAVPYEQYF. The chain has TRBV30 and TRBJ2-7, with 7 positions matching TRBD2. Trimming removed 2 bases from V and 2 bases from J; junction bases left unmatched: 6. This CDR3 spans 14 amino acids. In germline, CDR1 is GTSNPN, CDR2 SVGIG (reference sequence).

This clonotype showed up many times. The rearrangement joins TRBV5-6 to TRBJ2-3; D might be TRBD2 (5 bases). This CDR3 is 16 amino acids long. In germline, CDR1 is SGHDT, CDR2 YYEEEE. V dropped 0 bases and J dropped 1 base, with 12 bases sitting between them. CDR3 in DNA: TGTGCCAGCAGCTTGGTGTCGGGAAGTCGCACAGATACGCAGTATTTT. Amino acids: CASSLVSGSRTDTQYF.

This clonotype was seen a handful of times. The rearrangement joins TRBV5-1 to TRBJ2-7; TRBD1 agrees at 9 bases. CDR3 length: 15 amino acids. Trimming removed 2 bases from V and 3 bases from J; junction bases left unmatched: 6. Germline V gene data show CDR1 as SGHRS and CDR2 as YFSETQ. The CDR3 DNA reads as TGCGCCAGCAGCTTAGGGGGACAGGGTCTCTACGAGCAGTACTTC. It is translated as CASSLGGQGLYEQYF.

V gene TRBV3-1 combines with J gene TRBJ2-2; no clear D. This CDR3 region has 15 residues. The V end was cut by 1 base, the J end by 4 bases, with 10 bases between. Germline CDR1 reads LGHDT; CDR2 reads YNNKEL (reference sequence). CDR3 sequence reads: CASSQVASSTGELFF. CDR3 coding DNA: TGTGCCAGCAGCCAAGTAGCTAGTAGCACCGGGGAGCTGTTTTTT. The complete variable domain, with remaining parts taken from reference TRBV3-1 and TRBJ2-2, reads DTAVSQTPKYLVTQMGNDKSIKCEQNLGHDTMYWYKQDSKKFLKIMFSYNNKELIINETVPNRFSPKSPDKAHLNLHINSLELGDSAVYFCASSQVASSTGELFFGEGSRLTVL.

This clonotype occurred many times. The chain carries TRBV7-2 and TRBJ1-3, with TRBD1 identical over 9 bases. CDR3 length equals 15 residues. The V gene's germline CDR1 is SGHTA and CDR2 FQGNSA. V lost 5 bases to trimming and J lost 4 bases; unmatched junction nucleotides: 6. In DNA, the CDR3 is TGTGCCAGCAGCCCGGGACAGGGAAAAGGAAACACCATATATTTT. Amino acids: CASSPGQGKGNTIYF.

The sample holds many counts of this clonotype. The CDR3 here is CASSERGRGQETQYF. The CDR3, as DNA: TGTGCCAGCAGTGAGAGGGGACGGGGCCAAGAGACCCAGTACTTC. The chain joins TRBV2 to TRBJ2-5; TRBD1 or TRBD2 may be the D gene (5 bases each). Trimming removed 3 bases at V and 1 base at J, with 12 bases between. CDR1 SNHLY and CDR2 FYNNEI come from the germline V gene. This CDR3 is 15 amino acids long.

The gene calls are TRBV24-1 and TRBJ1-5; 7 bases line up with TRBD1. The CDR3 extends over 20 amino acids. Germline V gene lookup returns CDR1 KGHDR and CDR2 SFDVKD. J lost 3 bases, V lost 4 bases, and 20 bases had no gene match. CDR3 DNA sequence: TGTGCCACCAGTGACCTGATGACAGGGTATGATCATCAAATCAATCAGCCCCAGCATTTT. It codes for CATSDLMTGYDHQINQPQHF.

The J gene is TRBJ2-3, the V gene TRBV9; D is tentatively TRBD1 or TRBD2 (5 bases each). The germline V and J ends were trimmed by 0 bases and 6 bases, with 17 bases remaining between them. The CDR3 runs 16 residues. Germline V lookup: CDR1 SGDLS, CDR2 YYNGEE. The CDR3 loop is CASSVEEGFQRDTQYF. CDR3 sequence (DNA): TGTGCCAGCAGCGTAGAAGAGGGGTTTCAGAGGGATACGCAGTATTTT.

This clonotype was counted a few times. As DNA, the CDR3 is TGCAGTGCTGAGCCATCAAGGGGTTTGGGCTCCTACGAGCAGTACTTC. Protein: CSAEPSRGLGSYEQYF. The chain is built from TRBV20-1 and TRBJ2-7, with TRBD1 as a possible D gene (5 bases). This CDR3 contains 16 residues. V lost 5 bases and J lost 0, with 20 bases in between. CDR1 and CDR2 from the germline V gene are DFQATT and SNEGSKA (reference sequence).

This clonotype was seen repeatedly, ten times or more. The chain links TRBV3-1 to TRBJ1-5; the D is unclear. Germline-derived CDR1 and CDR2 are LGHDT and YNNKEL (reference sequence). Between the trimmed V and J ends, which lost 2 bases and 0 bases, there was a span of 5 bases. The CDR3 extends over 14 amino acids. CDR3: CASSQQDSNQPQHF. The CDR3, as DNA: TGTGCCAGCAGCCAACAGGATAGCAATCAGCCCCAGCATTTT.

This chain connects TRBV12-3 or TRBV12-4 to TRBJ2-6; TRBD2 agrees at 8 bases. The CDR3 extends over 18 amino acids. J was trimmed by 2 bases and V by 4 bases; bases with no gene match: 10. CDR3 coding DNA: TGTGCCAGCAGTTCCGACGTAGCGGGAATCGCTGGGGCCAACGTCCTGACTTTC. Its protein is CASSSDVAGIAGANVLTF.

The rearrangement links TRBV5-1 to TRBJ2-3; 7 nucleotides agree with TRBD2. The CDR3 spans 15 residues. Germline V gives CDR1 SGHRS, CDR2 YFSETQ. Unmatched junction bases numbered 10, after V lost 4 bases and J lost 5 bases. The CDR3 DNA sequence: TGCGCCAGCAGCGTGAGATCTAGCGGAGAAGATACGCAGTATTTT. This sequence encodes CASSVRSSGEDTQYF.

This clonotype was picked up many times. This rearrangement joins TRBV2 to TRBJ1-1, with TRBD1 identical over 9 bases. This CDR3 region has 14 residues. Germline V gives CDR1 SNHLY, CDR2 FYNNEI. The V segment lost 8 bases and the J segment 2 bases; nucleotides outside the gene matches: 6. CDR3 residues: CASDRGDINTEAFF. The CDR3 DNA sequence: TGTGCCAGCGACAGGGGGGACATAAACACTGAAGCTTTCTTT.

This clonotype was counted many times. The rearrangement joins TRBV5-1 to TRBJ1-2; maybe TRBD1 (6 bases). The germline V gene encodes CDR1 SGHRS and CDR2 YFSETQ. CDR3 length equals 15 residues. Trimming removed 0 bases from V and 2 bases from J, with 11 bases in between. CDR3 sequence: CASSLDGGENYGYTF. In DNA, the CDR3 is TGCGCCAGCAGCTTGGATGGGGGCGAGAACTATGGCTACACCTTC. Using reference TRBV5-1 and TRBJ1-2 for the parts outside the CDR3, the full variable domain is KAGVTQTPRYLIKTRGQQVTLSCSPISGHRSVSWYQQTPGQGLQFLFEYFSETQRNKGNFPGRFSGRQFSNSRSEMNVSTLELGDSALYLCASSLDGGENYGYTFGSGTRLTVV.

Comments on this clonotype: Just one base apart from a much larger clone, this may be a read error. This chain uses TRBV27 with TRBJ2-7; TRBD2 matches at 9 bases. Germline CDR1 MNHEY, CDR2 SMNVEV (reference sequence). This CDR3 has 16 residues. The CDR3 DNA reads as TGTGCCAGCAGCCCCCTTAGGGCGGGAGGGCCTTACGAGCGGTACTTC. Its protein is CASSPLRAGGPYERYF.

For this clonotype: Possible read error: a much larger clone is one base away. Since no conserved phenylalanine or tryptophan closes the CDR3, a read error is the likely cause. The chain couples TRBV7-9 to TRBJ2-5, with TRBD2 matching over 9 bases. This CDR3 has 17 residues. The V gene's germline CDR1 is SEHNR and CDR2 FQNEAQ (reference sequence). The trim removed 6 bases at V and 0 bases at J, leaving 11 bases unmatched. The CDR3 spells CASSHTLAGAYQETQYL. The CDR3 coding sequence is TGTGCCAGCAGTCACACCTTAGCGGGAGCGTACCAAGAGACCCAGTACCTC.

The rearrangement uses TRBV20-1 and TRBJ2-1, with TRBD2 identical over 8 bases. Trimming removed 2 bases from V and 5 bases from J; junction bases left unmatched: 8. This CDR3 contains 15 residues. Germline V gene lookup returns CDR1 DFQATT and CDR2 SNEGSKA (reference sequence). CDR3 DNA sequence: TGCAGTGCTAGATGGCCCAGCGGGAGTCACAATGAGCAGTTCTTC. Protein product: CSARWPSGSHNEQFF.